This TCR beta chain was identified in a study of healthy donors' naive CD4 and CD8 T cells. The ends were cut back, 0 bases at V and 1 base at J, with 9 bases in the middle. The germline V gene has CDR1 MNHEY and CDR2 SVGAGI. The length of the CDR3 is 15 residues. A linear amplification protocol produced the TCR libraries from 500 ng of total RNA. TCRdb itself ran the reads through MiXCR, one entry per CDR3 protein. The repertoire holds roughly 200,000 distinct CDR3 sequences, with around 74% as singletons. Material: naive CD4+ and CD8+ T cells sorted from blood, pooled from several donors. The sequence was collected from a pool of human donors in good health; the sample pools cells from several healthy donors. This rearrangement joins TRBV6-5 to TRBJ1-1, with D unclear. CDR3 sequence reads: CASSYSRAANTEAFF. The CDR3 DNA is TGTGCCAGCAGTTACTCGAGGGCAGCGAACACTGAAGCTTTCTTT.